These 3 T cell receptor beta chains were all obtained from the same sample, sequenced in a study of blood T cell repertoires in COVID-19. The method was immunoSEQ multiplex PCR; TCRdb's version includes in-frame clones alone and lacks a portion of them. The table has tens of thousands of clones, roughly nine tenths seen once; the top ten hold approximately 2.9%. The sample comprised peripheral blood. The receptor set was obtained from a man aged 50 to 60 with acute or convalescent COVID-19.

This clone was recorded a few times. V and J are TRBV24-1 and TRBJ2-2; D might be TRBD1 (5 bases). Trimming left V 7 bases short and J 4 bases short, with 6 bases between. CDR1 is KGHDR, CDR2 SFDVKD, per germline. This CDR3 comprises 12 residues. CDR3 sequence: CATRGATGELFF. The CDR3 bases are TGTGCCACCAGAGGGGCCACCGGGGAGCTGTTTTTT.

The V gene is TRBV7-2, the J gene TRBJ2-2, with TRBD2 matching 9 bases. The CDR3 extends over 15 amino acids. Germline V gene data show CDR1 as SGHTA and CDR2 as FQGNSA. The V segment lost 9 bases and the J segment 6 bases; nucleotides outside the gene matches: 11. The CDR3 bases are TGTGCCAGTACCTTTCGGAGCGGGAGGCCCGGGGAGCTGTTTTTT. This translates into CASTFRSGRPGELFF.

This clone has more than one count but fewer than ten. The genes are TRBV27 and TRBJ2-7; 9 nucleotides agree with TRBD2. CDR1 is MNHEY, CDR2 SMNVEV, per germline (reference sequence). Trimming took 1 base from V and 3 from J; bases not matched to a gene: 4. CDR3 length equals 15 residues. The DNA for the CDR3 is TGTGCCAGCAGTTTATTAGGCGGGAGGGACTACGAGCAGTACTTC. Its protein product is CASSLLGGRDYEQYF.